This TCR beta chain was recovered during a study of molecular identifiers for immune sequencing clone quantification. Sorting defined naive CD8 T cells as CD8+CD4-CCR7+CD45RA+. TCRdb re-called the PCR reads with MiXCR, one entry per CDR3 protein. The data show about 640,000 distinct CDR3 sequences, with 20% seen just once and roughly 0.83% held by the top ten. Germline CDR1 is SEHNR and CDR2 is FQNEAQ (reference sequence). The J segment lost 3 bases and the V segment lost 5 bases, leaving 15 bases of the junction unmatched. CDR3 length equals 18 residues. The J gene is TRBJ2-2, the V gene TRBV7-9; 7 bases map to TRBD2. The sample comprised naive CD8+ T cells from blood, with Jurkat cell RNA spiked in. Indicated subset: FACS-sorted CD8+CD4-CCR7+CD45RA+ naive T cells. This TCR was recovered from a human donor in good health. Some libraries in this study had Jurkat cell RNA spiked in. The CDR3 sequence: CASSPDSAGLGYTGELFF. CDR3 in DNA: TGTGCCAGCAGCCCCGATTCAGCGGGGTTGGGGTACACCGGGGAGCTGTTTTTT.